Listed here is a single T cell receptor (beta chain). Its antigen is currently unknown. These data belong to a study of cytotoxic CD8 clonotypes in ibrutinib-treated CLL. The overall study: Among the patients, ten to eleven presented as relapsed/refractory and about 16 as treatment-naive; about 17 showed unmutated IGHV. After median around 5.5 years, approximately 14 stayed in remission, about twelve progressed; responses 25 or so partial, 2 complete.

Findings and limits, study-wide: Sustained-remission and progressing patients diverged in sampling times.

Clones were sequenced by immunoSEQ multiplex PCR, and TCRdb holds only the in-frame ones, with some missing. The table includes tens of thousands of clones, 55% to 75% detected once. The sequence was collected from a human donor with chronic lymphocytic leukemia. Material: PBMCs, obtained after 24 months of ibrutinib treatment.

CDR3 region: CASSGTGVYEQYF. The CDR3 DNA follows: TGCGCCAGCAGCGGGACAGGGGTCTACGAGCAGTACTTC. The gene calls are TRBV5-1 and TRBJ2-7; TRBD1 aligns across 10 bases. The CDR3 loop spans 13 amino acids. From germline, CDR1 is SGHRS and CDR2 YFSETQ. With V trimmed by 4 bases and J by 3 bases, 1 base remained unmatched.